In its sample, the clone carrying this TCR beta chain was seen many times. TCRdb analysed the RT-PCR reads with MiXCR anew, one entry per CDR3 protein. The sample includes 590,000 or so distinct CDR3 sequences, 12% to 15% of them seen just once. Germline V gives CDR1 SGHRS, CDR2 YFSETQ. The V and J ends lost 1 base and 3 bases respectively, with 10 bases between them. The CDR3 consists of 14 residues. The data are from a study of response to subunit inactivated influenza vaccine. The starting material was PBMCs from blood, obtained less than 15 days before vaccination. The source is a man aged 50 or older who received an inactivated influenza vaccine. The chain uses TRBV5-1 and TRBJ1-1, with a weak D call TRBD1 (6 bases). CDR3 sequence (DNA): TGCGCCAGCAGCTTGAGTAGGGGGTACACTGAAGCTTTCTTT. This encodes CASSLSRGYTEAFF.